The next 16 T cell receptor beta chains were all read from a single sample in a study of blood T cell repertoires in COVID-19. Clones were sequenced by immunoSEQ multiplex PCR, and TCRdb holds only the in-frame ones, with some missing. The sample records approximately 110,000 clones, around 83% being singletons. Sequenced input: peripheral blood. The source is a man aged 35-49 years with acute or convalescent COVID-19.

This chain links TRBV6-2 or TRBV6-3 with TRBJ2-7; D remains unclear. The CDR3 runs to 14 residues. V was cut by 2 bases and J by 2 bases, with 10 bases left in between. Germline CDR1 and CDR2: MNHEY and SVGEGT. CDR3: CASSYGQLTYEQYF. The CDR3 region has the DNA TGTGCCAGCAGTTACGGGCAGCTTACCTACGAGCAGTACTTC.

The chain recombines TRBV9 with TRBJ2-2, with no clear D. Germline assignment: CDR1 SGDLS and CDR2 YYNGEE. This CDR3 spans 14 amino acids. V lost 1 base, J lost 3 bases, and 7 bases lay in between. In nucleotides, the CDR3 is TGTGCCAGCAGCGTAAGCCTTTACACCGGGGAGCTGTTTTTT. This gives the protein CASSVSLYTGELFF.

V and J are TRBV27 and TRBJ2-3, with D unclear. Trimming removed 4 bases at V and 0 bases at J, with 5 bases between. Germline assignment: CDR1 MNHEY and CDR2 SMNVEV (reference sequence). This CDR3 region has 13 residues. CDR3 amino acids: CASSSTSTDTQYF. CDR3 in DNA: TGTGCCAGCAGTTCCACTAGCACAGATACGCAGTATTTT.

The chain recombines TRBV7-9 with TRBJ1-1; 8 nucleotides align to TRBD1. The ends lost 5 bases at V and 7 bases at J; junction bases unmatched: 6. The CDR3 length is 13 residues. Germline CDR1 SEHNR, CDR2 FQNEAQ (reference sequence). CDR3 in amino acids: CASSPGGSFEAFF. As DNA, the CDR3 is TGTGCCAGCAGCCCAGGGGGCTCATTTGAAGCTTTCTTT.

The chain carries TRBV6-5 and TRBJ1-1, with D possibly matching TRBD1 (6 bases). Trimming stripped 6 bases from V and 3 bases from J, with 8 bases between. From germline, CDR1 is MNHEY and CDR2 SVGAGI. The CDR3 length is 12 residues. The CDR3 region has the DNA TGTGCCAGCAGCCAGGGGCACACTGAAGCTTTCTTT. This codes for CASSQGHTEAFF.

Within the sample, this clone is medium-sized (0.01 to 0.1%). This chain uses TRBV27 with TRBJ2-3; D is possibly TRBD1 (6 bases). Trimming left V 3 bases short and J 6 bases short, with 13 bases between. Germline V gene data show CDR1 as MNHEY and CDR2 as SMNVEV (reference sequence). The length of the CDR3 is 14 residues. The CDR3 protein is CASSLGAAPDTQYF. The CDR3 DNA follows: TGTGCCAGCAGTTTGGGGGCGGCTCCCGATACGCAGTATTTT.

This chain's CDR3 is CASSQTGVASSGANVLTF. DNA of the CDR3: TGCGCCAGCAGCCAGACAGGGGTAGCGAGCTCTGGGGCCAACGTCCTGACTTTC. The V call is TRBV4-1, the J call TRBJ2-6; 8 bases align to TRBD1. V lost 3 bases to trimming and J lost 0 bases; unmatched junction nucleotides: 7. Germline V gene sequence: CDR1 MGHRA, CDR2 YSYEKL. This CDR3 spans 18 amino acids.

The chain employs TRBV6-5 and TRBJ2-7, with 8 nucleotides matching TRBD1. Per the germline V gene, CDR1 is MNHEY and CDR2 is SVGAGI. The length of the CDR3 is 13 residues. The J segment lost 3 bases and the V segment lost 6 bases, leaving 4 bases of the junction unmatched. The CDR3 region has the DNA TGTGCCAGCAGAGGGACAGGTCTCTACGAGCAGTACTTC. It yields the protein CASRGTGLYEQYF.

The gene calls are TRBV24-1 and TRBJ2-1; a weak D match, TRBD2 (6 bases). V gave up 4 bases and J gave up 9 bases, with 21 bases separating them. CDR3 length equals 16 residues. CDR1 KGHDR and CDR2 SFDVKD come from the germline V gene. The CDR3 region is CATSDELGSGRSEQFF. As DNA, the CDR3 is TGTGCCACCAGTGACGAACTGGGCTCAGGGAGGAGTGAGCAGTTCTTC.

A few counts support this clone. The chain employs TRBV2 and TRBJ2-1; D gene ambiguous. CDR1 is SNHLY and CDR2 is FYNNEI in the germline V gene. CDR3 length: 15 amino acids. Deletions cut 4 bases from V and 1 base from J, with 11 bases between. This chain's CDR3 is CASSAGARSYNEQFF. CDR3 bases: TGTGCCAGCAGTGCCGGTGCGAGATCCTACAATGAGCAGTTCTTC.

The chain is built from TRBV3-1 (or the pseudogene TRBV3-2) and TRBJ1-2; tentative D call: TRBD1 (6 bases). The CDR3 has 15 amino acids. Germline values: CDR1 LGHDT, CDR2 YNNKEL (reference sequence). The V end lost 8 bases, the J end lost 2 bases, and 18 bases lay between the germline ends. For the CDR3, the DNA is TGTGCCAGCTCAACCGGGGGGGCAGGGAACTATGGCTACACCTTC. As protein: CASSTGGAGNYGYTF.

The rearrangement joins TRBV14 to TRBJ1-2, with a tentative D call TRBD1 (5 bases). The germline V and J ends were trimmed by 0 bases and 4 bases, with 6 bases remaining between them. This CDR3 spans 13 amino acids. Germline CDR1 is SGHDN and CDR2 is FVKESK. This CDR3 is CASSQEDSYGYTF. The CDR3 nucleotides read TGTGCCAGCAGCCAAGAAGACAGCTATGGCTACACCTTC. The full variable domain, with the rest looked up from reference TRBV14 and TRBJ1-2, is EAGVTQFPSHSVIEKGQTVTLRCDPISGHDNLYWYRRVMGKEIKFLLHFVKESKQDESGMPNNRFLAERTGGTYSTLKVQPAELEDSGVYFCASSQEDSYGYTFGSGTRLTVV.

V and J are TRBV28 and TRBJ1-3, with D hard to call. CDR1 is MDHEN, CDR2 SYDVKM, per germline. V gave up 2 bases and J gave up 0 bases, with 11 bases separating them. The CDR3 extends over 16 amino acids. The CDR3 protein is CASSLLAFFSGNTIYF. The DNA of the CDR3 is TGTGCCAGCAGTTTACTGGCCTTCTTCTCTGGAAACACCATATATTTT.

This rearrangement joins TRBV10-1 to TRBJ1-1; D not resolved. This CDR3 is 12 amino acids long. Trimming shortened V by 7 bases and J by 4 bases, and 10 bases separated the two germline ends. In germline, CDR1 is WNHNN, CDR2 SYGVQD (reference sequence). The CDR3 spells CASIGVGTEAFF. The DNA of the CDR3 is TGCGCCAGCATAGGAGTGGGCACTGAAGCTTTCTTT.

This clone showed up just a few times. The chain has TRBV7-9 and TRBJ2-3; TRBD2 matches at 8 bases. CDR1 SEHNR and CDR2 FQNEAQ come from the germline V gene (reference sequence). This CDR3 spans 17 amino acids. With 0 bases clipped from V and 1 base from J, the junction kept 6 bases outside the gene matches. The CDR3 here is CASSLARGARGTDTQYF. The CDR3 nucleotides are TGTGCCAGCAGCTTAGCGCGGGGGGCACGTGGCACAGATACGCAGTATTTT.

CDR3 sequence (DNA): TGTGCCAGCTCACCACAAAGGGGGCGGTCCGAGCAGTACTTC. Translating gives CASSPQRGRSEQYF. The J gene is TRBJ2-7, the V gene TRBV18; 7 bases are a match to TRBD1. CDR1 KGHSH and CDR2 LQKENI come from the germline V gene. The CDR3 is made up of 14 amino acids. With 1 base clipped from V and 6 bases from J, the junction kept 6 bases outside the gene matches.